Listed below are T cell receptor beta chains from one sample, sequenced in a study of blood T cell repertoires in COVID-19. Clones were read by immunoSEQ multiplex PCR, and TCRdb kept only the in-frame ones, dropping some. This repertoire shows 51,000 or so clones, approximately 83% found once; its top ten account for roughly 7.1%. Sequencing input: peripheral blood. These receptors were collected from a man aged 65 to 79 with active COVID-19. CDR3s include the opening cysteine and the closing phenylalanine or tryptophan. The D gene is left open where the match is weak. Where a row states a size, it is once, few, many or the class of an expanded clone; other rows omit it.

j_gene,d_gene,v_gene,abundance,CDR3aa,CDR3nt
TRBJ2-2,TRBD1,TRBV5-1,.,CASSLGPGGGELFF,TGCGCCAGCAGCTTGGGACCAGGGGGCGGGGAGCTGTTTTTT
TRBJ2-7,.,TRBV7-9,.,CASGLDYEQYF,TGTGCCAGCGGACTCGACTACGAGCAGTACTTC
TRBJ2-6,TRBD1,TRBV19,.,CASQRDRGSGANVLTF,TGTGCCAGCCAACGGGACAGGGGGTCTGGGGCCAACGTCCTGACTTTC
TRBJ1-2,TRBD1,TRBV3-1/TRBV3-2,.,CASSRAGTGSYGYTF,TGTGCCAGCAGCCGGGCCGGGACAGGGAGCTATGGCTACACCTTC
TRBJ2-6,TRBD2,TRBV5-5,once,CASSSIGGSSGANVLTF,TGTGCCAGCAGCTCGATCGGGGGGAGCTCTGGGGCCAACGTCCTGACTTTC
TRBJ1-4,TRBD1,TRBV2,.,CASRAGQGPTENEKLFF,TGTGCCAGCAGAGCGGGACAGGGGCCCACTGAGAATGAAAAACTGTTTTTT
TRBJ2-7,.,TRBV5-1,.,CASRGAGSYEQYF,TGCGCCAGCAGGGGGGCAGGGTCCTACGAGCAGTACTTC
TRBJ2-3,.,TRBV6-4,.,CASSDLGVPSDTQYF,TGTGCCAGCAGTGATTTAGGAGTCCCCTCGGATACGCAGTATTTT
TRBJ2-7,.,TRBV28,.,CASSRGVYEQYF,TGTGCCAGCAGCCGGGGTGTCTACGAGCAGTACTTC
TRBJ2-5,TRBD1,TRBV11-2,.,CASSPPERDRGKETQYF,TGTGCCAGCAGCCCTCCCGAGCGGGACAGGGGAAAAGAGACCCAGTACTTC
TRBJ1-6,.,TRBV19,.,CASRNAGRGTSSPLHF,TGTGCCAGTAGAAATGCTGGAAGGGGTACATCCTCACCCCTCCACTTT
TRBJ2-5,TRBD1,TRBV3-1/TRBV3-2,once,CASSRMRTGWGKTQYF,TGTGCCAGCAGCCGAATGAGGACAGGGTGGGGGAAGACCCAGTACTTC
TRBJ2-7,.,TRBV5-1,.,CASSLGEGGPRGEQYF,TGCGCCAGCAGCTTGGGAGAAGGCGGCCCTAGGGGCGAGCAGTACTTC
TRBJ1-5,.,TRBV7-9,.,CASSPQQALLPQHF,TGTGCCAGCAGCCCACAACAGGCCCTATTGCCCCAGCATTTT
TRBJ1-5,TRBD1,TRBV5-1,.,CASGGDREKLKGNQPQHF,TGCGCCAGCGGAGGGGACAGGGAAAAATTAAAGGGCAATCAGCCCCAGCATTTT
TRBJ2-1,TRBD2,TRBV4-1,.,CASSRAGGARNEQFF,TGCGCCAGCAGCCGGGCGGGGGGGGCACGGAATGAGCAGTTCTTC
TRBJ1-6,.,TRBV27,.,CASTTHPPYSPSDSPLHF,TGTGCCAGCACTACTCACCCCCCCTACAGCCCCTCGGATTCACCCCTCCACTTT
TRBJ2-2,TRBD1,TRBV19,.,CASSMDRGTGELFF,TGTGCCAGTAGTATGGACAGGGGAACCGGGGAGCTGTTTTTT
TRBJ2-7,.,TRBV19,.,CASSIAGVSYEQYF,TGTGCCAGTAGTATAGCGGGGGTCTCCTACGAGCAGTACTTC
TRBJ2-2,TRBD1,TRBV7-9,.,CASSRTGKAGELFF,TGTGCCAGCAGCCGGACAGGGAAGGCCGGGGAGCTGTTTTTT
TRBJ2-2,TRBD1,TRBV9,.,CASSVVGQTNTGELFF,TGTGCCAGCAGCGTAGTGGGACAGACTAACACCGGGGAGCTGTTTTTT
TRBJ2-1,.,TRBV5-4,.,CASSRGKANQEYNEQFF,TGTGCCAGCAGTCGGGGGAAGGCAAATCAGGAGTACAATGAGCAGTTCTTC
TRBJ2-2,TRBD2,TRBV4-3,.,CASSPGLAGTGELFF,TGCGCCAGCAGCCCCGGGCTAGCGGGCACCGGGGAGCTGTTTTTT